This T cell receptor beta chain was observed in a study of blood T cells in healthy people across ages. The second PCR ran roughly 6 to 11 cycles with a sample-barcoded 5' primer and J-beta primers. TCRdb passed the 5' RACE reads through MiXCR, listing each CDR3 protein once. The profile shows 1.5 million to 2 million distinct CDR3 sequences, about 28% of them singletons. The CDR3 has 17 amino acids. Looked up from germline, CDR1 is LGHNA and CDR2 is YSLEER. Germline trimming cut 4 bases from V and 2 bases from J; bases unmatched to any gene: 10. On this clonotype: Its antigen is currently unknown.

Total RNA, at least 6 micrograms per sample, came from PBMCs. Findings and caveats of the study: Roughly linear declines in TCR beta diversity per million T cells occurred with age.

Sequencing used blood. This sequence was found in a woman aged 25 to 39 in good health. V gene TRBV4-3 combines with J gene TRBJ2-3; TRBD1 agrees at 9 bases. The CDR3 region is CASSPPTRTGVTDTQYF. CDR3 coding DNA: TGCGCCAGCAGCCCCCCCACCCGGACAGGGGTCACAGATACGCAGTATTTT.